The 8 T cell receptor beta chains below come from one sample, sequenced in a study of Graves' ophthalmopathy and Graves' hyperthyroidism. The authors amplified TCR beta CDR3 regions from RNA transcripts. First-round RT-PCR employed HTBI primers, with a second-round multiplex PCR after it. TCRdb re-called the multiplex PCR reads through MiXCR, storing one row per CDR3 protein. In the table there are roughly 1.1 million distinct CDR3 sequences, 36% of which are singletons. The sequenced sample consisted of peripheral blood or thyroid tissue (not recorded which). These receptors were obtained from an adult man with Graves' hyperthyroidism.

The V and J genes are TRBV12-5 and TRBJ1-4; 7 positions match TRBD1. J gave up 0 bases and V 1 base, and 5 bases lay outside the gene matches. This CDR3 has 17 amino acids. Germline CDR1 and CDR2: LGHNT and FRNRAP. DNA of the CDR3: TGTGCTAGTGGTTTGGCCTCGGACAGGCCAACTAATGAAAAACTGTTTTTT. Translated: CASGLASDRPTNEKLFF.

This clonotype appeared a few times. The chain joins TRBV30 to TRBJ1-1; perhaps TRBD1 as D (6 bases). V was clipped by 0 bases and J by 1 base, with 12 bases between them. Germline V gene lookup returns CDR1 GTSNPN and CDR2 SVGIG (reference sequence). The CDR3 has 15 amino acids. CDR3 DNA: TGTGCCTGGAGTGTATGGGGGACACAGAACACTGAAGCTTTCTTT. It specifies CAWSVWGTQNTEAFF.

This clonotype was counted only a few times. This chain uses TRBV6-6 with TRBJ1-6, with TRBD1 matching 7 bases. From germline, CDR1 is MNHNY and CDR2 SVGAGI (reference sequence). The CDR3 runs 15 residues. The V and J ends lost 6 bases and 9 bases, in that order; junction bases with no gene match: 11. DNA of the CDR3: TGTGCCAGCAGCCCCAACTTAGGGGGCGCTTCACCCCTCCACTTT. The encoded protein is CASSPNLGGASPLHF.

The V and J genes are TRBV7-8 and TRBJ1-6, with 8 bases matching TRBD1. The trim removed 6 bases at V and 10 bases at J, leaving 8 bases unmatched. Germline CDR1 SGHVS, CDR2 FQNEAQ. The CDR3 has 14 amino acids. CDR3: CASRKTGVRSPLHF. Here the CDR3 DNA reads TGTGCCAGCAGGAAGACAGGGGTCAGGTCACCCCTCCACTTT. The full variable domain, rest sourced from reference TRBV7-8 and TRBJ1-6, is GAGVSQSPRYKVAKRGQDVALRCDPISGHVSLFWYQQALGQGPEFLTYFQNEAQLDKSGLPSDRFFAERPEGSVSTLKIQRTQQEDSAVYLCASRKTGVRSPLHFGNGTRLTVT.

Note on this clonotype: A much larger clone differs by one base, so this may be a read error. This CDR3 fails to terminate in the conserved phenylalanine or tryptophan, so it likely reflects a read error. This chain uses TRBV20-1 with TRBJ1-2; a weak D match, TRBD1 (5 bases). V shed 6 bases and J shed 2 bases, with 10 bases lying between them. The CDR3 length is 12 residues. Germline values: CDR1 DFQATT, CDR2 SNEGSKA (reference sequence). CDR3 coding DNA: TGCAGTGCCGACGACAGAAACTATGGCTACACCCTC. Encoded protein: CSADDRNYGYTL.

This clonotype was seen ten or more times. The V and J genes are TRBV14 and TRBJ2-7, with D possibly being TRBD2 (6 bases). V lost 3 bases and J lost 0, with 9 bases in between. Germline values: CDR1 SGHDN, CDR2 FVKESK. The CDR3 has 14 amino acids. In nucleotides, the CDR3 is TGTGCCAGCAGCCAGGGACTGGGCTCCTACGAGCAGTACTTC. Translating it yields CASSQGLGSYEQYF. Variable domain in full (rest from reference TRBV14 and TRBJ2-7): EAGVTQFPSHSVIEKGQTVTLRCDPISGHDNLYWYRRVMGKEIKFLLHFVKESKQDESGMPNNRFLAERTGGTYSTLKVQPAELEDSGVYFCASSQGLGSYEQYFGPGTRLTVT.

The table lists this clonotype with many counts. V usage is TRBV7-8 and J usage is TRBJ2-7; TRBD2 might be the D (7 bases). Germline V CDR1 and CDR2: SGHVS, FQNEAQ. The CDR3 has 14 residues. V dropped 5 bases and J dropped 6 bases, with 17 bases sitting between them. The CDR3 protein is CASSAANRGAEQYF. CDR3 coding DNA: TGTGCCAGCAGCGCGGCCAACCGGGGGGCCGAGCAGTACTTC.

This clonotype was seen a few times. The V call is TRBV5-1, the J call TRBJ2-7; D gene unclear. V was clipped by 4 bases and J by 4 bases, with 21 bases between them. This CDR3 region has 16 residues. Germline CDR1 and CDR2: SGHRS and YFSETQ. The DNA of the CDR3 is TGCGCCAGCAGCGACGGTCCGGGCCAAGGTTTGTACGAGCAGTACTTC. As protein: CASSDGPGQGLYEQYF.